This TCR beta chain was profiled in a study of blood T cell repertoires in COVID-19. The overall study: COVID-19 samples, acute and convalescent, were from the United States, Italy and Spain. Sample material is recorded as cDNA or gDNA derived from T cells, B-cell-depleted T cells, or PBMCs.

The authors' processing: Amplification from reference gene primers served as the basis for estimated nucleated cell counts. Method: immunoSEQ multiplex PCR; TCRdb's copy keeps in-frame clones and lacks some. V and J calls and clone size are as listed in that table; D and trimming were resolved from the DNA. Of some 150,000 clones listed, roughly 80% are singletons. CDR3 length equals 14 residues. Germline V gene lookup returns CDR1 MGHDK and CDR2 SYGVNS. V lost 8 bases to trimming and J lost 6 bases; unmatched junction nucleotides: 7. The receptor was isolated from a man aged 60 to 69 with acute or convalescent COVID-19. The V call is TRBV25-1, the J call TRBJ1-6; 7 bases align to TRBD1. Material for sequencing was peripheral blood. CDR3 sequence reads: CASGQTGFNSPLHF. The CDR3 DNA follows: TGTGCCAGCGGACAGACAGGGTTTAATTCACCCCTCCACTTT.